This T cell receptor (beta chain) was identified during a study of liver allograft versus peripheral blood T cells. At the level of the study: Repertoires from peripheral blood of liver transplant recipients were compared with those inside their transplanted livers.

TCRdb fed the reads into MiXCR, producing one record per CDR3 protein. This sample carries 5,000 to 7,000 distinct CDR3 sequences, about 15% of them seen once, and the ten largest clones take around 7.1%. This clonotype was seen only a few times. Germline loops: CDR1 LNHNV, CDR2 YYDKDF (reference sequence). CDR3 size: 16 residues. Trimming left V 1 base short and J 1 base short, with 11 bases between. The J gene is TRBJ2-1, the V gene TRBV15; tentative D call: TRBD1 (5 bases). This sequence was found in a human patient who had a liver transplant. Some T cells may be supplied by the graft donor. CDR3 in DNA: TGTGCCACCAGCAGAGTGGGGCTACGATCCTACAATGAGCAGTTCTTC. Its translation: CATSRVGLRSYNEQFF.